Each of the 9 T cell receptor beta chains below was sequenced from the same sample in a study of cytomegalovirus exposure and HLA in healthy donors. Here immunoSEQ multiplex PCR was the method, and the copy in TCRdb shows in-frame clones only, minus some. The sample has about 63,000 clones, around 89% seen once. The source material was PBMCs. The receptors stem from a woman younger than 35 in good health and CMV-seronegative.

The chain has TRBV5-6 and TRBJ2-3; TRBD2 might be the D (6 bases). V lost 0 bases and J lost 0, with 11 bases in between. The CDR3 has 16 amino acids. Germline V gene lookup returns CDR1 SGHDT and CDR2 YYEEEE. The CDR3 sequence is CASSLAASASTDTQYF. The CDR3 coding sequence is TGTGCCAGCAGCTTGGCGGCTAGCGCTAGCACAGATACGCAGTATTTT.

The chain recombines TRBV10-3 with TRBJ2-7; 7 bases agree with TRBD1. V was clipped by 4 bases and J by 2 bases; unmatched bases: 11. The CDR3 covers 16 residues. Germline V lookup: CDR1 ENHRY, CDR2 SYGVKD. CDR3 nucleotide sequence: TGTGCCATCAGTGGCCCGATACAGGGGACCACCTACGAGCAGTACTTC. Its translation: CAISGPIQGTTYEQYF.

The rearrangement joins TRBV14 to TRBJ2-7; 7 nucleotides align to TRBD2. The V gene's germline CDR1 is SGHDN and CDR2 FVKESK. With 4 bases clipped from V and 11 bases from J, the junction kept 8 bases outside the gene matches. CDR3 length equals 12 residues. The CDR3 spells CASSPIPGLKYF. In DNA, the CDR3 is TGTGCCAGCAGCCCCATCCCGGGACTAAAGTACTTC.

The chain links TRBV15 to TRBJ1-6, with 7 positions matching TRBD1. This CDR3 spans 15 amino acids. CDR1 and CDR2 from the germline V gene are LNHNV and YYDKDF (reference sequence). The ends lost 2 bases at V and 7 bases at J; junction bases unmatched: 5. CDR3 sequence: CATSRRTGENSPLHF. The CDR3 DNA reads TGTGCCACCAGCAGAAGGACAGGAGAAAATTCACCCCTCCACTTT.

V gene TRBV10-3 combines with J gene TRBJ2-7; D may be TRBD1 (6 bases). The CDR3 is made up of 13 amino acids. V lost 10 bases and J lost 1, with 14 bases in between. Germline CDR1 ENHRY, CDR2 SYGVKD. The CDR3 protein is CATQPTGSYEQYF. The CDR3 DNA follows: TGTGCCACCCAGCCGACAGGTTCCTACGAGCAGTACTTC.

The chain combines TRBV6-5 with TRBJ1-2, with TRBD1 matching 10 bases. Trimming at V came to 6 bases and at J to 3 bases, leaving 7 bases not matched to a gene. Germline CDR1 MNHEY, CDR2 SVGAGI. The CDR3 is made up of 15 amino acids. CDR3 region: CASRLLGQGDYGYTF. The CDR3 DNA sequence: TGTGCCAGCAGACTCCTCGGACAGGGGGACTATGGCTACACCTTC.

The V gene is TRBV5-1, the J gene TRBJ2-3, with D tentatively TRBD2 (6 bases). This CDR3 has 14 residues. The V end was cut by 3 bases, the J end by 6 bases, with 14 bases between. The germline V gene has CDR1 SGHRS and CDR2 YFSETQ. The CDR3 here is CASSYGLIPDTQYF. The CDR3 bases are TGCGCCAGCAGCTATGGACTAATCCCGGATACGCAGTATTTT.

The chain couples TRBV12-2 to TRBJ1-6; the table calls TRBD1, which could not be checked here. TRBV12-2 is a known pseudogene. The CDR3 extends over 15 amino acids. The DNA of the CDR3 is TGTGCAAGTCGCCTAATTCGGGACAGGGGTTCACCCCTCCACTTT. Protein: CASRLIRDRGSPLHF.

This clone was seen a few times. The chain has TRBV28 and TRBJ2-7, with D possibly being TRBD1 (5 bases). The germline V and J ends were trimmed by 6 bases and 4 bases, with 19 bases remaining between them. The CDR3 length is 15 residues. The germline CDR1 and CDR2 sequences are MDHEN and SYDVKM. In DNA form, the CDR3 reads TGTGCCAGCAGGGACGACAGCGCTGGATTGTACGAGCAGTACTTC. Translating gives CASRDDSAGLYEQYF.